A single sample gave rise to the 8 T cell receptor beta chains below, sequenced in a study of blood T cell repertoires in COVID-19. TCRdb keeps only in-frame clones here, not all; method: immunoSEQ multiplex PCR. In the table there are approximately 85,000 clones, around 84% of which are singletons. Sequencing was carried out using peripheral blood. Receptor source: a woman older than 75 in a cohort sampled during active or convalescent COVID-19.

The chain's CDR3 is CASSLGGSQYF. The CDR3, as DNA: TGTGCCAGCAGTTTAGGAGGTTCCCAGTACTTC. The chain employs TRBV12-3 or TRBV12-4 and TRBJ2-5; D gene ambiguous. The CDR3 length is 11 residues. V dropped 1 base and J dropped 9 bases, with 6 bases sitting between them.

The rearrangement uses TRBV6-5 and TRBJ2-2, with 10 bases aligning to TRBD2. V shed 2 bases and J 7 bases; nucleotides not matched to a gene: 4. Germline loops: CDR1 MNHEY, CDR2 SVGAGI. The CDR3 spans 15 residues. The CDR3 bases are TGTGCCAGCAGTTACAGCGGGAGGGCCGGCGGGGAGCTGTTTTTT. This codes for CASSYSGRAGGELFF.

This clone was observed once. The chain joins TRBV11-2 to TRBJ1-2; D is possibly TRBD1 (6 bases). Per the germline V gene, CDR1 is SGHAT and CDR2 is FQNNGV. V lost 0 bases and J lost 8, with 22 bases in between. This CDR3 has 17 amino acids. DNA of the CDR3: TGTGCCAGCAGCTTAGAAGGGAGGGGACACACCACAGAGGGCTACACCTTC. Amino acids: CASSLEGRGHTTEGYTF.

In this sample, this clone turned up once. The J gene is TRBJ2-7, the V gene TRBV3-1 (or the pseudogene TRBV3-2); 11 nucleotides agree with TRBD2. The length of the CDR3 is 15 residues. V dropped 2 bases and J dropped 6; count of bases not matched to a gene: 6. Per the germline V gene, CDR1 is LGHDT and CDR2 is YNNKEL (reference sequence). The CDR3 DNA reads TGTGCCAGCAGCCAAATAGCGGGAGGGGGGATCGAGCAGTACTTC. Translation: CASSQIAGGGIEQYF.

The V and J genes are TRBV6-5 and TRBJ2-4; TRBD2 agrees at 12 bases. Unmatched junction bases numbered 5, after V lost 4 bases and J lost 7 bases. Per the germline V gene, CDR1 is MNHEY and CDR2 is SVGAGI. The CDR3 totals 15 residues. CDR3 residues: CASSLDGTSGNIQYF. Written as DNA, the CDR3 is TGTGCCAGCAGTTTAGACGGGACTAGCGGGAACATTCAGTACTTC.

CDR3 region: CASSSGGGNTIYF. As DNA, the CDR3 is TGTGCCAGCAGCTCGGGGGGTGGAAACACCATATATTTT. The chain has TRBV11-2 and TRBJ1-3; a weak D match, TRBD1 (5 bases). The CDR3 loop spans 13 amino acids. Germline values: CDR1 SGHAT, CDR2 FQNNGV. Deletions cut 4 bases from V and 3 bases from J, with 7 bases between.

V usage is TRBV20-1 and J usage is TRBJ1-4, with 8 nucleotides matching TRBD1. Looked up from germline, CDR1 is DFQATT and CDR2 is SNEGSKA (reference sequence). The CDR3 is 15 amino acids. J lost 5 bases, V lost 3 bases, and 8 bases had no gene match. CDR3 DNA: TGCAGTGCTAGTATTTTCCGGACAGGGAATGAAAAACTGTTTTTT. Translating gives CSASIFRTGNEKLFF.

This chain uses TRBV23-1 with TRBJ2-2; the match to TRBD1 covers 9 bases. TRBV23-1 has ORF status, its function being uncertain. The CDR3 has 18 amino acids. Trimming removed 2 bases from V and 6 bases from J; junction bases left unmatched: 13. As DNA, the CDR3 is TGCGCCAGCAGTCAAAAAACAGGGGGCGGATGGACAGCCGGGGAGCTGTTTTTT. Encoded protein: CASSQKTGGGWTAGELFF.